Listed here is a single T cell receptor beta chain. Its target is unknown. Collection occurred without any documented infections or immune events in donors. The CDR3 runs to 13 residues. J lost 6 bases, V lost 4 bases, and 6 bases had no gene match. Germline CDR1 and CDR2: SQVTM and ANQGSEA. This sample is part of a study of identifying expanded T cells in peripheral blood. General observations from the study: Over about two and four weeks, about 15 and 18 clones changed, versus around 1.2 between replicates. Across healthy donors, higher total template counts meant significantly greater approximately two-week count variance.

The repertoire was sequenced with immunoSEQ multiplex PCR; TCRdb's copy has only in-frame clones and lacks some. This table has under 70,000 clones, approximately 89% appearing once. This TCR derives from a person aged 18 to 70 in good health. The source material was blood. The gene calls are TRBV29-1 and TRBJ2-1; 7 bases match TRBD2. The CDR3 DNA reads TGCAGCGTTGTGGCGGGAGTCTCCAATGAGCAGTTCTTC. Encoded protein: CSVVAGVSNEQFF.